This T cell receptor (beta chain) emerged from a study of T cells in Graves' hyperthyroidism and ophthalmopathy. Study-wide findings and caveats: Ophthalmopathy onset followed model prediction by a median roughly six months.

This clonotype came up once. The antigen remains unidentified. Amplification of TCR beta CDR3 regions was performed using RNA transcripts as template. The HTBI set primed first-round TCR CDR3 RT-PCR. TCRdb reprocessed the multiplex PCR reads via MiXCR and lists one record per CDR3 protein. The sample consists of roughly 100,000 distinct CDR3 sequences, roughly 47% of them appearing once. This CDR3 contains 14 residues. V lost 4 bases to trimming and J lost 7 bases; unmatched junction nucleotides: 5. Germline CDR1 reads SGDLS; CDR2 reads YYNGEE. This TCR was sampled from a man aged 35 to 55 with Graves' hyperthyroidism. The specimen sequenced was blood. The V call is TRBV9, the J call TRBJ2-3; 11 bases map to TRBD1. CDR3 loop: CASSLGTGGNTQYF. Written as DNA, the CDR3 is TGTGCCAGCAGCTTAGGGACAGGGGGGAATACGCAGTATTTT.